This T cell receptor (beta chain) emerged from a study of cytomegalovirus exposure and HLA in healthy donors. Study-level results: Cytomegalovirus association was assigned to about 150 TCR beta chains. Previous analysis showed most TCR beta V segments were productive about 87% or about 30% of the time.

The V and J ends lost 5 bases and 4 bases, in that order; junction bases with no gene match: 12. CDR3 length: 16 residues. CDR1 is SGHNT and CDR2 is YYREEE in the germline V gene (reference sequence). This PCR relied on a set of 60 Vbeta primers and 13 Jbeta primers. TCRdb's table, derived via immunoSEQ multiplex PCR, lists solely in-frame clones and lacks some. The table lists approximately 140,000 clones, roughly 77% of them singletons. A remark on this clone: The antigen remains unidentified.

Sequencing was performed on PBMCs. The receptor was derived from a female donor in good health and CMV-seronegative. The rearrangement uses TRBV5-4 and TRBJ1-2, with 9 bases fitting TRBD1. The CDR3 sequence is CASRPNGTGILYGYTF. The CDR3 DNA sequence: TGTGCCAGCAGACCCAATGGGACAGGGATCCTCTATGGCTACACCTTC.